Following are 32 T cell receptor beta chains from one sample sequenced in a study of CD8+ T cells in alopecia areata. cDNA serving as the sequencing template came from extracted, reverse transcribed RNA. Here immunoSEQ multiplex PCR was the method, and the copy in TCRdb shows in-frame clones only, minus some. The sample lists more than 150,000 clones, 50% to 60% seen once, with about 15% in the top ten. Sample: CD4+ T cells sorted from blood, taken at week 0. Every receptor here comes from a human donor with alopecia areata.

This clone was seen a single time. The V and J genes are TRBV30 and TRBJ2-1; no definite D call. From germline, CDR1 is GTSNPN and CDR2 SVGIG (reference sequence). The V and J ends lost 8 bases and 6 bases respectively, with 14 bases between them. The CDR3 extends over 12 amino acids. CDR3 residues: CAQRTWGNEQFF. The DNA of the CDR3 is TGTGCCCAACGGACCTGGGGCAATGAGCAGTTCTTC. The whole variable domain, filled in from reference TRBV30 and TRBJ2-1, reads SQTIHQWPATLVQPVGSPLSLECTVEGTSNPNLYWYRQAAGRGLQLLFYSVGIGQISSEVPQNLSASRPQDRQFILSSKKLLLSDSGFYLCAQRTWGNEQFFGPGTRLTVL.

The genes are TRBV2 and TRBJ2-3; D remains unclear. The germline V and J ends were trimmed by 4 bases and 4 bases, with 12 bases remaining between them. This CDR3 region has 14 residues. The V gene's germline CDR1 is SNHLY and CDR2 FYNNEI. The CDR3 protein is CASSVLKGADTQYF. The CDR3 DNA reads TGTGCCAGCAGTGTTCTTAAGGGCGCAGATACGCAGTATTTT. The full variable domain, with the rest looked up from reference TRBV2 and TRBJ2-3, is EPEVTQTPSHQVTQMGQEVILRCVPISNHLYFYWYRQILGQKVEFLVSFYNNEISEKSEIFDDQFSVERPDGSNFTLKIRSTKLEDSAMYFCASSVLKGADTQYFGPGTRLTVL.

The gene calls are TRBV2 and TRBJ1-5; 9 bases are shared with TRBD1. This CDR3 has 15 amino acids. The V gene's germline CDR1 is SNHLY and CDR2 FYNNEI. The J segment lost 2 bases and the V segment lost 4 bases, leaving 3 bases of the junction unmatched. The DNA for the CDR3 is TGTGCCAGCAGTGGGGACAGGGCGGGCAATCAGCCCCAGCATTTT. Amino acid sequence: CASSGDRAGNQPQHF.

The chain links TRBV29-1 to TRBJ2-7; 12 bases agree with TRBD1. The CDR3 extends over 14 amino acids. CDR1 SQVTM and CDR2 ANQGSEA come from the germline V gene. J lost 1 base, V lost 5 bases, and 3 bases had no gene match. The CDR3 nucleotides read TGCAGCGTTATGGGACAGGGGGCTTCCTACGAGCAGTACTTC. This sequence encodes CSVMGQGASYEQYF.

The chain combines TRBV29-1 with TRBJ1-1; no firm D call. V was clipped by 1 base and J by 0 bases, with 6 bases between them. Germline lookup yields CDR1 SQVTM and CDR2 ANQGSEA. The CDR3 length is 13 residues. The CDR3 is CSVEAGMNTEAFF. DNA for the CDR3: TGCAGCGTTGAAGCGGGGATGAACACTGAAGCTTTCTTT.

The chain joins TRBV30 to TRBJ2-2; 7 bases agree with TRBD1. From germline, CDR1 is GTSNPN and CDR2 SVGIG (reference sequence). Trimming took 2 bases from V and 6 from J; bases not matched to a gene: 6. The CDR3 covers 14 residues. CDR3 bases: TGTGCCTGGAGTCCGGGACAGAGATCCGGGGAGCTGTTTTTT. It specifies CAWSPGQRSGELFF. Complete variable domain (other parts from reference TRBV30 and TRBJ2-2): SQTIHQWPATLVQPVGSPLSLECTVEGTSNPNLYWYRQAAGRGLQLLFYSVGIGQISSEVPQNLSASRPQDRQFILSSKKLLLSDSGFYLCAWSPGQRSGELFFGEGSRLTVL.

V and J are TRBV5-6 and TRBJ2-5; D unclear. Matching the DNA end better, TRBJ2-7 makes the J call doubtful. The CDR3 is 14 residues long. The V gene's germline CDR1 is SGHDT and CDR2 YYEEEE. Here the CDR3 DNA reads TGTGCCAGCAGCTTTGCACACAGCTCCTACGAGCAGTACTTC. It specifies CASSFAHSSYEQYF.

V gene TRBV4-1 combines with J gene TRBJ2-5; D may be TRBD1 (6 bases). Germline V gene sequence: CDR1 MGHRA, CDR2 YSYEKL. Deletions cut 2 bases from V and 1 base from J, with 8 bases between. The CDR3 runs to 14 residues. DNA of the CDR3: TGCGCCAGCAGCCAAACGGACAGCCAAGAGACCCAGTACTTC. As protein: CASSQTDSQETQYF.

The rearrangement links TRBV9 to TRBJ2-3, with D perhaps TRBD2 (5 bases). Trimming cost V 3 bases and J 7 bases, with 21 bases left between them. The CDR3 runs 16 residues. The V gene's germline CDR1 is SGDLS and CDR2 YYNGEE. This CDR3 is CASSGVTRTSGYTQYF. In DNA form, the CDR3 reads TGTGCCAGCAGCGGCGTCACCCGGACTTCGGGATATACGCAGTATTTT.

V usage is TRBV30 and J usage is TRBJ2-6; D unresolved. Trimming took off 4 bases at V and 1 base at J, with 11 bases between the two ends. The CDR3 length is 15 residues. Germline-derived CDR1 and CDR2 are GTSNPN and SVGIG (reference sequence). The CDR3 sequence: CAWMTGGSGANVLTF. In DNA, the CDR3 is TGTGCCTGGATGACCGGTGGATCTGGGGCCAACGTCCTGACTTTC.

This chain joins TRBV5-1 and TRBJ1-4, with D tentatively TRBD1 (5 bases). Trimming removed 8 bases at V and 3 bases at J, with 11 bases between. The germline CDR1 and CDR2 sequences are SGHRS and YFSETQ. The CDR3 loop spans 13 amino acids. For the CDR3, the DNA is TGCGCCAGTACCAGGGTCCCTAATGAAAAACTGTTTTTT. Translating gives CASTRVPNEKLFF.

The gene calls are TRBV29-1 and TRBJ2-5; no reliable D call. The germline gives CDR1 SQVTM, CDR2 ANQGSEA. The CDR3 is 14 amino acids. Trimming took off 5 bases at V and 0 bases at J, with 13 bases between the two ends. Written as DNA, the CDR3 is TGCAGCGTTAGTCCAATCTTATACCAAGAGACCCAGTACTTC. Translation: CSVSPILYQETQYF.

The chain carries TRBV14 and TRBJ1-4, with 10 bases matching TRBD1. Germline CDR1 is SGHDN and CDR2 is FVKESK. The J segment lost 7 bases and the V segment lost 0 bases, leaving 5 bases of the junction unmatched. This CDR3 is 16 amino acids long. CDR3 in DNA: TGTGCCAGCAGCCAAGAGGGGGGACAGGGGACTGAAAAACTGTTTTTT. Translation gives CASSQEGGQGTEKLFF.

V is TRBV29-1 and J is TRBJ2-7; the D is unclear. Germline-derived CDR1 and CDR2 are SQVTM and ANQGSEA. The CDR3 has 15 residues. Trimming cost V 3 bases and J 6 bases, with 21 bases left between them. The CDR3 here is CSVDPQAPLSGEQYF. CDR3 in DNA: TGCAGCGTTGATCCCCAGGCCCCCTTGTCGGGCGAGCAGTACTTC.

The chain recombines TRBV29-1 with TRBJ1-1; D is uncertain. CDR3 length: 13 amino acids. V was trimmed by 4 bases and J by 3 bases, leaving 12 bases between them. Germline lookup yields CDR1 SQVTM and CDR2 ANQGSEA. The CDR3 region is CSVGGPQHTEAFF. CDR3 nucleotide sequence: TGCAGCGTTGGAGGGCCGCAGCACACTGAAGCTTTCTTT.

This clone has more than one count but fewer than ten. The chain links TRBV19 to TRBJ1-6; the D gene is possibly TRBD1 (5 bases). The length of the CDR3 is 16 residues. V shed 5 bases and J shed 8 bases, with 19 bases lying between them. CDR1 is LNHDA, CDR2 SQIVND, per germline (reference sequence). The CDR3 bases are TGTGCCAGTAGTCAGGACAAGTCGAATTTGTATTCACCCCTCCACTTT. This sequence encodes CASSQDKSNLYSPLHF. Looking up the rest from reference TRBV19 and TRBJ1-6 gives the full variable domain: DGGITQSPKYLFRKEGQNVTLSCEQNLNHDAMYWYRQDPGQGLRLIYYSQIVNDFQKGDIAEGYSVSREKKESFPLTVTSAQKNPTAFYLCASSQDKSNLYSPLHFGNGTRLTVT.

The CDR3 protein is CASSMLAGGYEQYF. DNA for the CDR3: TGTGCCAGTAGTATGCTGGCAGGGGGCTACGAGCAGTACTTC. The V call is TRBV19, the J call TRBJ2-7, with 7 bases matching TRBD1. Germline-derived CDR1 and CDR2 are LNHDA and SQIVND (reference sequence). V lost 3 bases to trimming and J lost 3 bases; unmatched junction nucleotides: 5. This CDR3 comprises 14 residues.

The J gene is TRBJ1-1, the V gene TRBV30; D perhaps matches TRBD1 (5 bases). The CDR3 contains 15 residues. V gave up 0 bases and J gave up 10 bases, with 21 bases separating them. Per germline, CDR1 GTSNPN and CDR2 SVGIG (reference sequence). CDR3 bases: TGTGCCTGGAGTGTACCCTCAGGTCGTGGGGGAAGAGCTTTCTTT. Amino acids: CAWSVPSGRGGRAFF. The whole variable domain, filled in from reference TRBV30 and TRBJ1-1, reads SQTIHQWPATLVQPVGSPLSLECTVEGTSNPNLYWYRQAAGRGLQLLFYSVGIGQISSEVPQNLSASRPQDRQFILSSKKLLLSDSGFYLCAWSVPSGRGGRAFFGQGTRLTVV.

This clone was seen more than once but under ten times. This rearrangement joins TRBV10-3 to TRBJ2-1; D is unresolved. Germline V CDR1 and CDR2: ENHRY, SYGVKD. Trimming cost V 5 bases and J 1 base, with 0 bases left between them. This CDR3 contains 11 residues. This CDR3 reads CAISSYNEQFF. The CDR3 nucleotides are TGTGCCATCAGTTCCTACAATGAGCAGTTCTTC.

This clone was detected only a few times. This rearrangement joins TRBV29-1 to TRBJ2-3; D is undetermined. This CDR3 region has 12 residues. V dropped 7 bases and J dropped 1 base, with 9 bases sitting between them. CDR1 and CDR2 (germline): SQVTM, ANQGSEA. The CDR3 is CSAEGGTDTQYF. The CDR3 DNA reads TGCAGCGCCGAAGGAGGCACAGATACGCAGTATTTT.

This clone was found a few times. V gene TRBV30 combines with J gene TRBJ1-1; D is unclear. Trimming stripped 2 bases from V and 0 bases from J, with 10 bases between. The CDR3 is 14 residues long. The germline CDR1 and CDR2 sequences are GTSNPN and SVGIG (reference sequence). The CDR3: CAWSRVKLNTEAFF. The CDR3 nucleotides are TGTGCCTGGAGTAGAGTAAAGCTGAACACTGAAGCTTTCTTT.

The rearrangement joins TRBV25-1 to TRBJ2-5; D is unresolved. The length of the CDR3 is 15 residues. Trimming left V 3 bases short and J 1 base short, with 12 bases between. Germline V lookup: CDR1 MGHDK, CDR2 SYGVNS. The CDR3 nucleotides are TGTGCCAGCAGTGAGCCCCCCCCAGCCCAAGAGACCCAGTACTTC. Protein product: CASSEPPPAQETQYF.

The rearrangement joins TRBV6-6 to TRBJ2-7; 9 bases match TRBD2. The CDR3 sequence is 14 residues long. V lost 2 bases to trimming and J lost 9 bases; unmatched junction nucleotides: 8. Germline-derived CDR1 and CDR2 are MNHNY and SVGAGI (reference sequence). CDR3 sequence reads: CASSYIRLAEAQYF. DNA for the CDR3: TGTGCCAGCAGTTACATCCGACTAGCGGAGGCGCAGTACTTC.

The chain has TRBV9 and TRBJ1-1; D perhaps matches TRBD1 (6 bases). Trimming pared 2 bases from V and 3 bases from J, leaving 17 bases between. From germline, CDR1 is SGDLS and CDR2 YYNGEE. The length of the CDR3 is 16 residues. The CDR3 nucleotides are TGTGCCAGCAGCGTTTCTTCCGGGGGGCTGTACACTGAAGCTTTCTTT. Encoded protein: CASSVSSGGLYTEAFF.

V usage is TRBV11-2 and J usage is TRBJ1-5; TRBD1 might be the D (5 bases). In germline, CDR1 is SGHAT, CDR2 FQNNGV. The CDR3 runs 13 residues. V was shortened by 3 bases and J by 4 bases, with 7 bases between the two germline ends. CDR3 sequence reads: CASSFDSNQPQHF. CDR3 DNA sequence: TGTGCCAGCAGCTTTGACAGTAATCAGCCCCAGCATTTT. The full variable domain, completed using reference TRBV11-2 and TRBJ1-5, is EAGVAQSPRYKIIEKRQSVAFWCNPISGHATLYWYQQILGQGPKLLIQFQNNGVVDDSQLPKDRFSAERLKGVDSTLKIQPAKLEDSAVYLCASSFDSNQPQHFGDGTRLSIL.

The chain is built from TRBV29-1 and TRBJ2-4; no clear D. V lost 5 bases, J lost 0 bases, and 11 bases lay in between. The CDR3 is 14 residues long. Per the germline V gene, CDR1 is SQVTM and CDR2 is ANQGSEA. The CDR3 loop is CSVQAALAKNIQYF. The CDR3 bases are TGCAGCGTTCAAGCCGCCCTAGCCAAAAACATTCAGTACTTC.

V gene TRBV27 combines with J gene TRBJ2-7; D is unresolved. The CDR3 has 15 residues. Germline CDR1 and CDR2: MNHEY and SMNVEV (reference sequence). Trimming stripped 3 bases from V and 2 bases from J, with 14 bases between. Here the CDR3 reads CASSFMAGATYEQYF. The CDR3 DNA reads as TGTGCCAGCAGTTTTATGGCAGGTGCCACCTACGAGCAGTACTTC.

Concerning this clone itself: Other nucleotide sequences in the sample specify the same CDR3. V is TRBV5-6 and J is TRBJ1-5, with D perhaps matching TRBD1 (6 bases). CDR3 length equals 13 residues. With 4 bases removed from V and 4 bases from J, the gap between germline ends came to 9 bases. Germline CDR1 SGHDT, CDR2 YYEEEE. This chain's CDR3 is CASSLTGNQPQHF. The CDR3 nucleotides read TGTGCCAGCAGCCTGACAGGAAATCAGCCCCAGCATTTT.

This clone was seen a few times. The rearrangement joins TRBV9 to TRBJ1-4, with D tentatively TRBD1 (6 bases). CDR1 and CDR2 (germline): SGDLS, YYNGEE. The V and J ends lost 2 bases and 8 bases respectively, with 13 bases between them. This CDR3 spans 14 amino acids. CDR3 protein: CASSVQTGGEKLFF. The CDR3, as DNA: TGTGCCAGCAGCGTGCAGACAGGCGGGGAAAAACTGTTTTTT.

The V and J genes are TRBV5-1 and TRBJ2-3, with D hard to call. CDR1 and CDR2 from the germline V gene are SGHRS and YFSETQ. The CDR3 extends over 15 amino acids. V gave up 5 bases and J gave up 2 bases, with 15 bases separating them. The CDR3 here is CASSPPIDNTDTQYF. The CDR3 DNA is TGCGCCAGCAGTCCCCCCATCGACAACACAGATACGCAGTATTTT.

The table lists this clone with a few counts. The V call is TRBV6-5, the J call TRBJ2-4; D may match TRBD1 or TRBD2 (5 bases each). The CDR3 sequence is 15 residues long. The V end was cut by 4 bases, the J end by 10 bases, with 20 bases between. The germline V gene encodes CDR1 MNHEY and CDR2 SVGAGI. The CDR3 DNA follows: TGTGCCAGCAGTTCTGAATACGGAGCTGGGGGTATTCAGTACTTC. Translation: CASSSEYGAGGIQYF.

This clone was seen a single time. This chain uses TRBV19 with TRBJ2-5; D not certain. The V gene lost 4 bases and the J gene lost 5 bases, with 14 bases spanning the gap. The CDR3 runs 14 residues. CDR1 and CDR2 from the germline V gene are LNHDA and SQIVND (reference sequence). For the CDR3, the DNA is TGTGCCAGTAGTAGCGTGGCGAGTCAGGAGACCCAGTACTTC. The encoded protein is CASSSVASQETQYF.